These 15 T cell receptor beta chains originate from one sample sequenced in a study of cytomegalovirus exposure and HLA in healthy donors. PCR involved 60 Vbeta and 13 Jbeta primers. The assay was immunoSEQ multiplex PCR, and TCRdb's table has in-frame clones only and misses some. The sample has 150,000 or so clones; the top ten hold 1.5% to 2%. The sequenced sample was PBMCs. The origin of the receptors is a woman in her forties or fifties in good health and CMV-seronegative.

CDR3 coding DNA: TGTGCCAGCATCAACAGGGGGGCGGGGATCAGGCCCCAGCATTTT. Its protein product is CASINRGAGIRPQHF. V is TRBV27 and J is TRBJ1-5; 8 nucleotides agree with TRBD1. This CDR3 spans 15 amino acids. Germline V gives CDR1 MNHEY, CDR2 SMNVEV (reference sequence). J was trimmed by 9 bases and V by 7 bases; bases with no gene match: 14.

The chain has TRBV5-6 and TRBJ1-6, with D uncertain. Germline V gives CDR1 SGHDT, CDR2 YYEEEE. Deletions cut 0 bases from V and 14 bases from J, with 12 bases between. The CDR3 has 13 amino acids. CDR3 in DNA: TGTGCCAGCAGCTTGGAAGTAGATTTTGCCCTCCACTTT. Translating gives CASSLEVDFALHF.

The CDR3 DNA reads as TGTGCCAGCCATCGGGGGGGGTTTAGCAATCAGCCCCAGCATTTT. Translating it yields CASHRGGFSNQPQHF. The genes are TRBV28 and TRBJ1-5; D perhaps matches TRBD1 (5 bases). Germline V gene data show CDR1 as MDHEN and CDR2 as SYDVKM. Trimming took off 8 bases at V and 0 bases at J, with 14 bases between the two ends. The CDR3 consists of 15 residues.

The chain employs TRBV27 and TRBJ2-2; 11 bases fit TRBD2. V was pared by 6 bases and J by 2 bases, with 5 bases of the junction left unmatched. Germline CDR1 reads MNHEY; CDR2 reads SMNVEV (reference sequence). This CDR3 region has 16 residues. CDR3 nucleotide sequence: TGTGCCAGCAGGTTTCTAGCGGGAGGAAACACCGGGGAGCTGTTTTTT. Its protein is CASRFLAGGNTGELFF.

The gene calls are TRBV7-2 and TRBJ2-5; a weak D match, TRBD1 (5 bases). The CDR3 has 15 residues. The V end lost 5 bases, the J end lost 1 base, and 14 bases lay between the germline ends. The germline V gene has CDR1 SGHTA and CDR2 FQGNSA. CDR3 sequence reads: CASSLTRAPQETQYF. CDR3 DNA sequence: TGTGCCAGCAGCCTCACCAGGGCCCCCCAAGAGACCCAGTACTTC.

V and J are TRBV2 and TRBJ2-1, with D tentatively TRBD1 (6 bases). V lost 7 bases and J 7 bases, leaving 14 bases between the germline ends. Germline values: CDR1 SNHLY, CDR2 FYNNEI. The CDR3 is 13 residues long. The CDR3 bases are TGTGCCAGCACCCAGGCGAGGGGGAATGAGCAGTTCTTC. Translation gives CASTQARGNEQFF.

The rearrangement joins TRBV9 to TRBJ2-5; 9 bases agree with TRBD1. The CDR3 is 15 amino acids. The germline CDR1 and CDR2 sequences are SGDLS and YYNGEE. V dropped 4 bases and J dropped 4; count of bases not matched to a gene: 8. CDR3: CASSHAGQGGETQYF. The CDR3 DNA reads as TGTGCCAGCAGCCATGCGGGACAGGGAGGAGAGACCCAGTACTTC.

The V call is TRBV30, the J call TRBJ1-3; D may be TRBD1 (6 bases). CDR1 and CDR2 (germline): GTSNPN, SVGIG (reference sequence). V was cut by 4 bases and J by 9 bases, with 25 bases left in between. CDR3 length: 16 amino acids. This chain's CDR3 is CAWTPPSRGNWGTIYF. The CDR3 coding sequence is TGTGCCTGGACCCCTCCCAGCAGGGGTAATTGGGGCACCATATATTTT.

The chain recombines TRBV27 with TRBJ2-5, with 11 bases that match TRBD1. There are 16 residues in the CDR3. The junction had 10 bases not matched to a gene; V was cut back by 5 bases and J by 5 bases. Per germline, CDR1 MNHEY and CDR2 SMNVEV (reference sequence). CDR3 nucleotides: TGTGCCAGCAGTCTCTTGGACAGGGGGCGTTGGGAGACCCAGTACTTC. Amino acids: CASSLLDRGRWETQYF.

The chain links TRBV21-1 to TRBJ1-1; the table's D gene call, TRBD1, was not cross checked with the DNA. TRBV21-1 is designated a pseudogene. The CDR3 spans 15 residues. CDR3 residues: CASSKAGQGQTEAFF. The CDR3 coding sequence is TGTGCCAGCAGCAAAGCGGGACAGGGTCAAACTGAAGCTTTCTTT.

The chain couples TRBV9 to TRBJ1-2, with D possibly matching TRBD1 (5 bases). The CDR3 contains 15 residues. Germline assignment: CDR1 SGDLS and CDR2 YYNGEE. Trimming left V 0 bases short and J 1 base short, with 10 bases between. Here the CDR3 DNA reads TGTGCCAGCAGCGTAGAGGCCAGGGATAACTATGGCTACACCTTC. Protein: CASSVEARDNYGYTF.

As regards this clone: The junction departs from germline at one end; a sequencing error may be responsible. The rearrangement joins TRBV7-7 to TRBJ2-1, with 10 bases fitting TRBD2. Germline CDR1 reads SSHAT; CDR2 reads FNYEAQ (reference sequence). The CDR3 spans 15 residues. The CDR3 DNA reads TGTGCTAGCAGCTTAGTAGGGACTAGCGTCGATGAGCAGTTCTTC. Amino acid sequence: CASSLVGTSVDEQFF.

This chain uses TRBV28 with TRBJ1-3, with D perhaps TRBD1 (6 bases). The CDR3 contains 17 residues. The ends were cut back, 7 bases at V and 1 base at J, with 20 bases in the middle. Germline assignment: CDR1 MDHEN and CDR2 SYDVKM. CDR3: CASTIKPGHASGNTIYF. DNA for the CDR3: TGTGCCAGCACCATAAAACCGGGACACGCTTCTGGAAACACCATATATTTT.

V and J are TRBV5-1 and TRBJ2-7, with 7 bases lining up with TRBD2. Germline lookup yields CDR1 SGHRS and CDR2 YFSETQ. The V and J ends lost 3 bases and 1 base, in that order; junction bases with no gene match: 4. This CDR3 has 14 amino acids. The CDR3 region has the DNA TGCGCCAGCAGCTGGGCTAGCGGTTCCTACGAGCAGTACTTC. Translating it yields CASSWASGSYEQYF.

About this clone: The germline gene is not matched at one end of the junction; a read error may be the cause. The CDR3 protein is CASSSMTVNSEAFF. The DNA for the CDR3 is TGTGCCAGCAGCAGTATGACAGTGAACTCTGAAGCTTTCTTT. The gene calls are TRBV5-4 and TRBJ1-1; possible D gene TRBD1, 5 bases. CDR3 length: 14 residues. CDR1 is SGHNT, CDR2 YYREEE, per germline (reference sequence).